This T cell receptor (beta chain) was obtained from a study of blood T cell repertoires in COVID-19. Study-wide background: Donors in the United States, Italy and Spain gave samples during acute or convalescent COVID-19. T cells, B-cell-depleted T cells, or PBMCs supplied cDNA or gDNA.

CDR1 SGHTA and CDR2 FQGNSA come from the germline V gene. This CDR3 is built from 14 residues. V shed 5 bases, J shed 6 bases, and the junction held 9 bases outside the gene matches. Per the original data handling: Amplification of reference gene primers was used by the study to estimate nucleated cell counts. Using immunoSEQ multiplex PCR, the repertoire was profiled, and TCRdb retains in-frame clones only, with some absent. V and J calls and clone size follow that table, whereas D and trimming were derived from the DNA. The sample lists under 100,000 clones, around 87% occurring once. This TCR was sampled from a human donor in a cohort sampled during active COVID-19. The sequenced sample consisted of peripheral blood. This sequence joins TRBV7-2 and TRBJ2-7, with 8 bases that match TRBD2. DNA for the CDR3: TGTGCCAGCAGCCGTTCTAGCGGGTCGGGCGAGCAGTACTTC. Its translation: CASSRSSGSGEQYF.